Detailed here is one T cell receptor (beta chain). The clone's antigen remains unknown. Per-base quality was not reported, and no clone a single base away is much larger than it. Synthetic TCR analog templates were spiked into each PCR to estimate absolute template abundance from read counts. TCRbeta CDR3 regions were amplified from genomic DNA with bias-controlled V and J gene primers using the immunoSEQ assay. Rearranged TCRbeta segments were sequenced at approximately 20X coverage. Regarding the original processing steps: Sequencing errors were corrected by clustering and CDR3s were annotated against IMGT to assign V, D and J genes. Downstream analyses used only productive TCRbeta rearrangements, leaving out any out-of-frame or stop-codon sequences. Clonality was computed as one minus Shannon entropy normalized by the log of the number of unique productive sequences. Fisher's exact test with Benjamini-Hochberg correction, at a threshold of adjusted p below 0.01, was used to find clones that differed between time points or between blood and tumor. TCRdb carries this immuneACCESS record with in-frame sequences only. Its versions omit some clonotypes, under half of them owing to an unresolved V gene in the studies checked, with the rest unexplained. V, J and clone size derive from that table, while D and trimming were established from the DNA sequence. This sample comprises 35,000 to 55,000 clones, approximately 90% of them detected only once. Of the sample, around 14% is held by the ten largest clones.

These data are taken from a study of PD-L1 blockade in urothelial cancer (dated by TCRdb to the late 2010s). For the wider study: Every patient began therapy at some point between 2014 and 2015 and was given atezolizumab 1,200 mg intravenously every 3 weeks. In the same patients, whole exome sequencing and RNA sequencing of pretreatment tumors were performed in addition to TCR sequencing. Somatic, immune and clinical correlates of response to PD-L1 blockade with atezolizumab in urothelial cancer were the focus of an exploratory multi-omic analysis. Durable clinical benefit was defined as progression-free survival longer than 6 months, and TCR features were also tested against progression-free and overall survival. About 85% of the roughly 29 patients were identified as males with urothelial cancer of bladder origin, and a prior smoking history was reported by 18 of 29 patients. Roughly 10 patients reached durable clinical benefit, while some 19 patients did not. Blood samples gave a median of about 130,000 T cells and 80,000 or so unique TCRs, with a median clonality of 0.080. Pretreatment tumor samples, along with matched peripheral blood serially collected before and after atezolizumab treatment, were subjected to TCR sequencing. Patients had an ECOG performance status of 0 or 1 and had received between 0 and 3 prior chemotherapy regimens. Twenty-nine patients had pretreatment blood TCR-seq, some 25 had at least one posttreatment blood collection, and some 25 had tumor TCR-seq. Blood samples were analyzed 3 weeks after the start of treatment (second dose) and 6 weeks after the start of treatment. The full study reports these points: Improved progression-free and overall survival was found to be associated with pretreatment peripheral blood TCR clonality below the median. Greater expansion of tumor-associated TCR clones in peripheral blood 3 weeks after the start of treatment was observed in patients with durable benefit (n ≈ 24, p = 0.022). Because of the small sample size (n of about 30) and the many exploratory analyses performed, the results are intended to be regarded as hypothesis-generating.

The cohort included 25 to 30 patients with locally advanced or metastatic urothelial carcinoma who were treated at Memorial Sloan Kettering on a trial protocol. Peripheral blood mononuclear cells were collected pretreatment and during treatment, with between 1 and 8 total time points obtained per patient. The Qiagen DNeasy Blood extraction kit was used to purify genomic DNA from total PBMCs and tumor samples. PBMCs were collected pretreatment and during treatment, and were isolated and stored as previously described. Trimming removed 1 base from V and 1 base from J, leaving 10 bases between the germline ends. CDR1 SGHTA and CDR2 FQGNSA are derived from the germline V gene. The CDR3 spans 15 residues, from the cysteine through the phenylalanine. Of the read, only the CDR3 DNA is kept; its 45 bases are in frame from base 1.

The source was PBMCs, collected around atezolizumab (anti-PD-L1) treatment. The source of this sequence is a woman in her sixties or seventies with urothelial cancer. The sequence joins TRBV7-2 to TRBJ1-1; a tentative D call is TRBD1 (5 bases match). The CDR3 is CASSLVPRGNTEAFF. The sequenced DNA is TGTGCCAGCAGCTTAGTCCCAAGGGGGAACACTGAAGCTTTCTTT.